The following is a TCR beta chain sequence with its context. Its antigen is not known. V gave up 2 bases and J gave up 2 bases; unmatched junction bases: 6. The germline gives CDR1 SGHNT, CDR2 YYREEE (reference sequence). The CDR3 consists of 18 residues. This sample was taken from a study of cytomegalovirus exposure and HLA in healthy donors. Findings and caveats of the study: Most TCR sequences showed up rarely, but some public TCRs showed up in many donors. Reportedly, TCR beta sequences accurately predicted HLA-A and HLA-B alleles in most subjects.

This PCR relied on a set of 60 Vbeta primers and 13 Jbeta primers. Produced via immunoSEQ multiplex PCR; TCRdb's table is partial and in-frame only. The sample has 90,000 to 110,000 clones, 80% to 85% seen once. What was sequenced was PBMCs. The chain carries TRBV5-4 and TRBJ2-5; 16 bases map to TRBD2. The sequence derives from a woman aged 25 to 39 in good health and CMV-seronegative. The CDR3 region has the DNA TGTGCCAGCAGCTTTGGGACTAGCGGGAGGGCCCGGCAAGAGACCCAGTACTTC. It codes for CASSFGTSGRARQETQYF.